This T cell receptor beta chain was retrieved from a study of long-term antiretroviral therapy in people with HIV. Whole-study results and caveats: Post-treatment diversity went higher with ART but stayed below transplant donor controls.

Regarding this clone: Antigen: not known.

CDR1 is LGHNA, CDR2 YSLEER, per germline. CDR3 length: 17 amino acids. V trimming: 1 base; J trimming: 6 bases; junction bases outside the gene matches: 4. immunoSEQ v3.0 was run at survey level. Clones were sequenced by immunoSEQ multiplex PCR, and TCRdb holds only the in-frame ones, with some missing. The profile covers about 34,000 clones, with 70% to 90% appearing a single time and 10% to 15% taken by the ten largest. Source: unsorted PBMCs, taken 1.1 years after starting antiretroviral therapy. This clonotype was sampled from a man aged 18 to 29 with HIV. The chain is built from TRBV4-3 and TRBJ2-1; 15 nucleotides match TRBD2. The CDR3 DNA reads as TGCGCCAGCAGCCAAGTACCGGGACTAGCGGGAGGCAATGAGCAGTTCTTC. Translation: CASSQVPGLAGGNEQFF.